This T cell receptor (beta chain) was recovered during a study of CD8+ T cells in alopecia areata. This CDR3 has 15 amino acids. Germline loops: CDR1 SGHDT, CDR2 YYEEEE. V trimming: 2 bases; J trimming: 9 bases; junction bases outside the gene matches: 8. Study-level findings and limits: Higher clonality was seen in lesional scalp than in normal scalp, especially in alopecia totalis/universalis.

Points on this clone: Its target is not known.

Sequencing used cDNA as its template, made by extracting RNA and reverse transcribing it. Some clones are missing from TCRdb's copy, which holds only in-frame ones; the method was immunoSEQ multiplex PCR. The data show 130,000 to 150,000 clones, with around 50% seen just once and over 5.5% held by the top ten. Source material: CD4+ T cells sorted from blood. V and J are TRBV5-6 and TRBJ2-6; 7 bases fit TRBD2. The sequence was collected from a human donor with alopecia areata. Here the CDR3 reads CASSFAPPGGNVLTF. CDR3 in DNA: TGTGCCAGCAGCTTCGCGCCCCCGGGAGGCAACGTCCTGACTTTC.